This T cell receptor (beta chain) was captured in a study of T cell responses to AZD1222 COVID-19 vaccine. The CDR3 contains 15 residues. V lost 0 bases to trimming and J lost 0 bases, with 7 bases between them. The germline gives CDR1 SGHRS, CDR2 YFSETQ. Clones were sequenced by immunoSEQ multiplex PCR, and TCRdb holds only the in-frame ones, with some missing. This sample has over 120,000 clones, with just under 95% found just once. The sequences come from peripheral blood, collected after recovery from COVID-19. The sequence derives from an adult who had recovered from COVID-19. This sequence joins TRBV5-1 and TRBJ1-5, with D perhaps matching TRBD1 (5 bases). The CDR3: CASSLEGYSNQPQHF. CDR3 coding DNA: TGCGCCAGCAGCTTGGAGGGGTATAGCAATCAGCCCCAGCATTTT.